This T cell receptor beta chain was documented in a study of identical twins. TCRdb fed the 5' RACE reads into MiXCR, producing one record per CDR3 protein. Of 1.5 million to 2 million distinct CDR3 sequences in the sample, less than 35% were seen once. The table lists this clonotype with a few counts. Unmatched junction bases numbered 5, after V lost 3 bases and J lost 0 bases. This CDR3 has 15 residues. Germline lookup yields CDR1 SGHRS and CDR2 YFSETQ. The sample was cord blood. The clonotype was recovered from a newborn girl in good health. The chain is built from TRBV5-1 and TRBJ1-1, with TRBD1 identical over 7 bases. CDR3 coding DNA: TGCGCCAGCAGCTGGGGACAGACTTTGAACACTGAAGCTTTCTTT. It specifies CASSWGQTLNTEAFF.